The rows below give T cell receptor beta chains drawn from one sample of a study of CD8 T cells in ankylosing spondylitis. TCRdb reprocessed the 5' RACE reads with MiXCR, giving one entry per CDR3 protein. The sample has hundreds of thousands of distinct CDR3 sequences; around 11% are singletons. The sequenced material came from blood, either unsorted or a sorted T cell fraction (not recorded which). Every receptor here comes from a male donor with ankylosing spondylitis. Both conserved end residues are part of each CDR3. A D gene is named only where the DNA matches it firmly. For some rows the clone size is stated as once, few or many, or as a class when expanded; others skip it.

TRBV6-1	NA	NA	TRBJ2-3	TGTGCCAGCAGCCCCGTCAGGGTAGCTATCACAGATATGCAGTATTTT	CASSPVRVAITDMQYF
TRBV20-1	few	TRBD2	TRBJ2-3	TGCAGTGCCCCGGGACTAGCCACAGATACGCAGTATTTT	CSAPGLATDTQYF
TRBV10-2	few	NA	TRBJ2-7	TGCGCCAGCCTTCGGACGGTCTCCTACGAGCAGTACTTC	CASLRTVSYEQYF
TRBV6-2/TRBV6-3	few	NA	TRBJ1-2	TGTGCCAGCGGTCAGAGCTATGGCTACACCTTC	CASGQSYGYTF
TRBV2	few	NA	TRBJ1-2	TGTGCCAGCAGTGCTTACAGGGAGGCTGGCTACACCTTC	CASSAYREAGYTF
TRBV5-1	many	NA	TRBJ1-2	TGCGCCAGCAGCTTGGGAGGAGGGGTCCACTATGGCTACACCTTC	CASSLGGGVHYGYTF
TRBV7-2	NA	NA	TRBJ2-5	TGTGCCAGCAGAGGGGACGGCCAAGAGACCCAGTACTTC	CASRGDGQETQYF
TRBV11-2	NA	NA	TRBJ2-3	TGTGCCAGCAGGGATTTCACAGATACGCAGTATTTT	CASRDFTDTQYF
TRBV12-3/TRBV12-4	few	TRBD2	TRBJ2-1	TGTGCCAGCAGGTTAAGCGGGAGAGATTGGAATGAGCAGTTCTTC	CASRLSGRDWNEQFF
TRBV4-2	few	TRBD1	TRBJ2-6	TGTGCCAGCAGCCAACCAAAACGCGGGACAGGTTCGAGGGCTGGGGCCAACGTCCTGACTTTC	CASSQPKRGTGSRAGANVLTF
TRBV5-5	many	NA	TRBJ1-1	TGTGCCAGCAGCCCCATATCGACAGTTTATACTGAAGCTTTCTTT	CASSPISTVYTEAFF
TRBV6-6	many	NA	TRBJ1-2	TGTGCCAGCAGTTACGATGGCTACACCTTC	CASSYDGYTF
TRBV12-3/TRBV12-4	few	TRBD2	TRBJ2-7	TGTGCCAGCAGCCGGGTAGCGGGAGGGCACTACGAGCAGTACTTC	CASSRVAGGHYEQYF
TRBV10-3	few	NA	TRBJ1-1	TGTGCCATCAGTGAAACTGCGGACGTCTTTGAAGCTTTCTTT	CAISETADVFEAFF
TRBV12-3/TRBV12-4	few	NA	TRBJ2-7	TGTGCCAGCAGCCGGCGCGGGGCTGGGATTGACGAGCAGTACTTC	CASSRRGAGIDEQYF
TRBV7-9	few	NA	TRBJ2-1	TGTGCCAGCAGCTCGAGGCGGGGACAGCCCTTCTACAATGAGCAGTTCTTC	CASSSRRGQPFYNEQFF
TRBV7-9	few	NA	TRBJ2-1	TGTGCCAGCAGCTCCTTCCTGCAGGGAGAGTCAAATGAGCAGTTCTTC	CASSSFLQGESNEQFF
TRBV29-1	many	NA	TRBJ1-1	TGCAGCGTGAACAGGGTAATGAACACTGAAGCTTTCTTT	CSVNRVMNTEAFF
TRBV12-3/TRBV12-4	many	NA	TRBJ1-2	TGTGCCAGCACCCCCCCATGGGGTAACTATGGCTACACCTTC	CASTPPWGNYGYTF
TRBV6-5	few	TRBD2	TRBJ2-1	TGTGCCAGCAGTTACCTAGCGGGAGATGAGCAGTTCTTC	CASSYLAGDEQFF
TRBV4-3	few	NA	TRBJ1-6	TGCGCCAGCAGCCAAGATGCGCATAATGATTCACCCCTCCACTTT	CASSQDAHNDSPLHF
TRBV3-1	few	NA	TRBJ1-2	TGTGCCAGCAGCGACCTGGGGATGGGAGATGGCTACACCTTC	CASSDLGMGDGYTF
TRBV5-1	NA	NA	TRBJ2-7	TGCGCCAGCAGTCCGGCGGCTGACAGAGTCTCCTACGAGCAGTACTTC	CASSPAADRVSYEQYF
TRBV7-2	NA	NA	TRBJ1-5	TGTGCCAGCAGCTTAGGACCTCGTGGGAGGCAGCCCCAGCATTTT	CASSLGPRGRQPQHF
TRBV29-1	many	NA	TRBJ1-1	TGCAGCGTTGGTGAGGATTTTGGGGCTTTCTTT	CSVGEDFGAFF
TRBV6-5	NA	TRBD1	TRBJ1-2	TGTGCCAGCAGTTACCAAACCGACAGGGGTAATGGCTACACCTTC	CASSYQTDRGNGYTF
TRBV6-1	NA	TRBD1	TRBJ2-7	TGTGCCAGTACCACCGGGACAGCTAAATACGAGCAGTACTTC	CASTTGTAKYEQYF
TRBV20-1	many	TRBD2	TRBJ2-2	TGCAGTGCTCACGGGGGGGCACCGAACACCGGGGAGCTGTTTTTT	CSAHGGAPNTGELFF
TRBV20-1	few	NA	TRBJ2-1	TGCAGTGCTAGACAGGACTTCTACAATGAGCAGTTCTTC	CSARQDFYNEQFF
TRBV13	few	NA	TRBJ2-1	TGTGCCAGCAGCTTCTCAGGCGGGGACAATGAGCAGTTCTTC	CASSFSGGDNEQFF
TRBV4-1	NA	NA	TRBJ2-7	TGCGCCAGCAGCCAACTCCAACTCCGGGGGCGAAATTCCTACGAGCAGTACTTC	CASSQLQLRGRNSYEQYF
TRBV20-1	NA	NA	TRBJ2-4	TGCAGCGCTGATCACAGGGCAGACATTCAGTACTTC	CSADHRADIQYF
TRBV4-2	NA	NA	TRBJ1-2	TGTGCCAGCAGCCAAGATGAAAGCCCGGGCTACACCTTC	CASSQDESPGYTF
TRBV20-1	NA	NA	TRBJ2-7	TGCTGTGCTAGAGATCATGCAGGTCGTTCGTACGAGCAGTACTTC	CCARDHAGRSYEQYF
TRBV7-9	NA	NA	TRBJ1-1	TGTGCCAGCAGTTATCAGGCCGGGGACACTGAAGCTTTCTTT	CASSYQAGDTEAFF
TRBV7-2	NA	NA	TRBJ1-5	TGTGCCAGCAGCTTAGTTGGCAATAATCAGCCCCAGCATTTT	CASSLVGNNQPQHF
TRBV19	NA	NA	TRBJ2-7	TGTGCCAGTAGTATGATATATTCCGGTCGACCACTCTACGAGCAGTACTTC	CASSMIYSGRPLYEQYF